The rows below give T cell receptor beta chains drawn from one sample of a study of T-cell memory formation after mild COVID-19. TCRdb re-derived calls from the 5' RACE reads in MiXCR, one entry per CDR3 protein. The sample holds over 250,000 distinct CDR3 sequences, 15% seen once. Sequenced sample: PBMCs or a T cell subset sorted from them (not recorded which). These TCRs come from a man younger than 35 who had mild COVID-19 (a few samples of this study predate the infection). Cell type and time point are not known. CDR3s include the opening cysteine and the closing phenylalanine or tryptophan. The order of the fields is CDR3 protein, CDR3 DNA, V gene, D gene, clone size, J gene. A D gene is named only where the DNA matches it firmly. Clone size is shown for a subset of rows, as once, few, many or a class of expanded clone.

CDR3: CASSYSRAHAGQETQYF
DNA: TGTGCCAGCAGTTACTCTCGGGCCCACGCAGGCCAAGAGACCCAGTACTTC
V: TRBV6-6
D: NA
size: many
J: TRBJ2-5

CDR3: CASSKRGSGANVLTF
DNA: TGTGCCAGCAGCAAGAGGGGATCTGGGGCCAACGTCCTGACTTTC
V: TRBV21-1
D: NA
size: NA
J: TRBJ2-6

CDR3: CASSRLRSQYF
DNA: TGTGCCAGCAGCCGCTTGCGGTCCCAGTACTTC
V: TRBV11-2
D: NA
size: few
J: TRBJ2-5

CDR3: CASSLQGIDQPQHF
DNA: TGTGCCAGTAGTTTACAGGGGATCGATCAGCCCCAGCATTTT
V: TRBV19
D: TRBD1
size: NA
J: TRBJ1-5

CDR3: CASSWTLSESDTQYF
DNA: TGTGCCAGCAGCTGGACACTTAGCGAGTCAGATACGCAGTATTTT
V: TRBV7-9
D: NA
size: few
J: TRBJ2-3

CDR3: CASGAEGTLNSPLHF
DNA: TGTGCCAGCGGGGCGGAGGGAACCCTTAATTCACCCCTCCACTTT
V: TRBV9
D: NA
size: NA
J: TRBJ1-6

CDR3: CASSLGHSGNTIYF
DNA: TGTGCCAGCAGCTTGGGCCACTCTGGAAACACCATATATTTT
V: TRBV11-3
D: NA
size: NA
J: TRBJ1-3

CDR3: CASSQVERGVYNEQFF
DNA: TGTGCCAGCAGCCAAGTCGAGCGGGGGGTGTACAATGAGCAGTTCTTC
V: TRBV14
D: TRBD2
size: NA
J: TRBJ2-1

CDR3: CASSWDGTGYNEQFF
DNA: TGTGCCAGCAGCTGGGACGGGACAGGGTACAATGAGCAGTTCTTC
V: TRBV11-2
D: TRBD1
size: NA
J: TRBJ2-1

CDR3: CASSLPGLLYPSTNEKLFF
DNA: TGTGCCAGCAGCCTGCCGGGACTTTTGTATCCGAGCACTAATGAAAAACTGTTTTTT
V: TRBV5-5
D: NA
size: NA
J: TRBJ1-4

CDR3: CASSFLSQGTDTQYF
DNA: TGTGCCAGCAGCTTTTTGAGCCAAGGCACAGATACGCAGTATTTT
V: TRBV7-8
D: NA
size: few
J: TRBJ2-3